The rows below give T cell receptor beta chains drawn from one sample of a study of CD8+ T cells in alopecia areata. TCRdb keeps only in-frame clones here, not all; method: immunoSEQ multiplex PCR. The sample lists about 210,000 clones, 43% occurring once. Sequenced material: CD4+ T cells sorted from blood, taken at approximately week 39, from a patient treated with tofacitinib. The receptors here all came from a human donor with alopecia areata. The CDR3 runs from the conserved cysteine through the conserved F or W. The order of the fields is D gene, V gene, clone size, J gene, CDR3 DNA, CDR3 protein. A D gene is named only where the DNA matches it firmly. A row's size may be missing; if present it is once, few, many or a size class.

-,TRBV14,-,TRBJ2-2,TGTGCCAGCAGCCGTCAGGGCGGCGGGGAGCTGTTTTTT,CASSRQGGGELFF
-,TRBV25-1,-,TRBJ2-5,TGTGCCAGCAGTGAATATCTCGGGGAAGAGACCCAGTACTTC,CASSEYLGEETQYF
TRBD2,TRBV29-1,few,TRBJ2-5,TGCAGGGGACTAGCGGGAGGGATACAGACCCAGTACTTC,CRGLAGGIQTQYF
-,TRBV30,few,TRBJ2-1,TGTGCCTGGTCCTTTAATTATGAGCAGTTCTTC,CAWSFNYEQFF
-,TRBV9,few,TRBJ2-1,TGTGCCAGCAGCGTAGTAATCTCCTACAATGAGCAGTTCTTC,CASSVVISYNEQFF
TRBD1,TRBV25-1,-,TRBJ2-1,TGTGCCAGCAGGGGGACAGGGAGCTCCTACAATGAGCAGTTCTTC,CASRGTGSSYNEQFF
-,TRBV7-2,-,TRBJ1-2,TGTGCCAGCAGCGCGACGGACACCCCTGACTATGGCTACACCTTC,CASSATDTPDYGYTF
-,TRBV19,-,TRBJ2-7,TGTGCCAGTAGCGGGAGAACCTACGAGCAGTACTTC,CASSGRTYEQYF
TRBD2,TRBV5-4,-,TRBJ2-7,TGTGCCAGCAGCTCCGACGAATCCCTAGCGGGAGGCCTCTACGAGCAGTACTTC,CASSSDESLAGGLYEQYF
-,TRBV18,few,TRBJ2-4,TGTGCCAGCTCAGGGGTGTCTGTTCGGGTTCAGTACTTC,CASSGVSVRVQYF
-,TRBV19,-,TRBJ2-5,TGTGCCAGTAGTACGGGACGGCCCCAGGCCCAGTACTTC,CASSTGRPQAQYF
-,TRBV9,-,TRBJ2-3,TGTGCCAGCAGCGCCGGGAGCACAGATACGCAGTATTTT,CASSAGSTDTQYF
-,TRBV7-2,-,TRBJ2-2,TGTGCCAGCAGCTCCCGACTCTCGTTTTCCAGGGAGCTGTTTTTT,CASSSRLSFSRELFF
-,TRBV14,few,TRBJ2-3,TGTGCCAGCAGCCCGGGCAGGGACGACCTCGATACGCAGTATTTT,CASSPGRDDLDTQYF
TRBD1,TRBV5-1,-,TRBJ2-3,TGCGCCAGCAGCTCCCGGGACAGGGTGTCTGGCACAGATACGCAGTATTTT,CASSSRDRVSGTDTQYF
-,TRBV20-1,-,TRBJ1-2,TGCAGTGCCGCTGCAGGTCGTGGCTACACCTTC,CSAAAGRGYTF
-,TRBV5-6,few,TRBJ2-3,TGTGCCAGCAGCTTGTCTAGCACAGATACGCAGTATTTT,CASSLSSTDTQYF
-,TRBV2,-,TRBJ1-5,TGTGCCAGCAGTGCCACAGGGCAACAGCCCCAGCATTTT,CASSATGQQPQHF
TRBD1,TRBV2,few,TRBJ1-5,TGTGCCAGCAGCAGGGGACAGGGCAATCAGCCCCAGCATTTT,CASSRGQGNQPQHF
-,TRBV7-2,-,TRBJ2-7,TGTGCCAGCAGCTCCCGGACAGACTACGAGCAGTACTTC,CASSSRTDYEQYF
TRBD1,TRBV2,-,TRBJ1-5,TGTGCCAGCATAGGGACAGGGATCGGTCAGCCCCAGCATTTT,CASIGTGIGQPQHF
-,TRBV4-3,-,TRBJ1-3,TGCGCCAGCAGCCAAGACCCGGGACGAATCTCTGGAAACACCATATATTTT,CASSQDPGRISGNTIYF
-,TRBV29-1,-,TRBJ1-2,TGCAGCGTTGGTTGGGCCAGGACCTACACCTTC,CSVGWARTYTF
-,TRBV5-1,-,TRBJ2-3,TGCGCCAGCAGTACAAAGGATACGCAGTATTTT,CASSTKDTQYF
TRBD2,TRBV29-1,few,TRBJ2-3,TGCAGCGTTGAAGTCCCGGGACTAAGGGGTACGCAGTATTTT,CSVEVPGLRGTQYF
-,TRBV18,-,TRBJ2-7,TGTGCCAGCTCACCACAGAGGGACTCCTACGAGCAGTACTTC,CASSPQRDSYEQYF
TRBD1,TRBV10-3,few,TRBJ1-2,TGTGCCATCAGTGCGACAGGGGGTGGCTACACCTTC,CAISATGGGYTF
-,TRBV9,-,TRBJ1-2,TGTGCCAGCAGCGTACAAGGTGGCTATGGCTACACCTTC,CASSVQGGYGYTF
-,TRBV29-1,-,TRBJ2-5,TGCAGCGTTGAAAGGGAGCGGGAGACCCAGTACTTC,CSVERERETQYF
TRBD1,TRBV5-1,-,TRBJ2-6,TGCGCCAGCAGCTACAGGGGCCCTGGGGCCAACGTCCTGACTTTC,CASSYRGPGANVLTF
-,TRBV6-5,-,TRBJ2-6,TGTGCCAGCAGAAGTGTTGTCTCTGGGGCCAACGTCCTGACTTTC,CASRSVVSGANVLTF
-,TRBV7-2,few,TRBJ2-3,TGTGCCAGCAGCCCCAAGGTCACAGATACGCAGTATTTT,CASSPKVTDTQYF
-,TRBV2,few,TRBJ2-7,TGTGCCAGCAGTACGGGCGCCCGCGAGCAGTACTTC,CASSTGAREQYF
TRBD2,TRBV5-8,many,TRBJ2-3,TGTGCCAGCAGCCCAGGACCGACTAGCGGGAGAGGGAACACAGATACGCAGTATTTT,CASSPGPTSGRGNTDTQYF
TRBD1,TRBV2,-,TRBJ2-7,TGTGCCAGCGTCCCGGACAGGGCTGGCGAGCAGTACTTC,CASVPDRAGEQYF
-,TRBV7-2,-,TRBJ1-2,TGTGCCAGCACATCCGCCTATGGCTACACCTTC,CASTSAYGYTF
-,TRBV2,-,TRBJ2-7,TGTGCCAGCAGTCGATACGAGCAGTACTTC,CASSRYEQYF
-,TRBV6-1,-,TRBJ1-4,TGTGCCAGCAAAGTGAGAGGAGGGGCTTTTGGACTGTTTTTT,CASKVRGGAFGLFF
-,TRBV30,-,TRBJ2-1,TGTGCCTGGAGGTCAGTGGATGAGCAGTTCTTC,CAWRSVDEQFF
TRBD1,TRBV30,-,TRBJ1-3,TGTGCCTGGAGTCGCCGACAGGGCTGGGACACCATATATTTT,CAWSRRQGWDTIYF
-,TRBV15,-,TRBJ2-7,TGTGCCACCTCAACAGCGGGCATGGCCCCCTACGAGCAGTACTTC,CATSTAGMAPYEQYF
TRBD2,TRBV5-4,-,TRBJ2-1,TGTGCCAGCAGCTTGGTAAGCGGGGGGAACAATGAGCAGTTCTTC,CASSLVSGGNNEQFF
-,TRBV7-2,-,TRBJ2-7,TGTGCCAGCAGCTTGAGGGTGCCCGGGTACGAGCAGTACTTC,CASSLRVPGYEQYF
-,TRBV5-1,few,TRBJ1-1,TGCGCCAGCAGCTCCCTTCGGGACACTGAAGCTTTCTTT,CASSSLRDTEAFF
TRBD2,TRBV7-2,-,TRBJ2-3,TGTGCCAGCAGCTTAGTGGGGACTAGCGGGAGGGCTTCATTGGGTTATTTT,CASSLVGTSGRASLGYF
TRBD2,TRBV29-1,-,TRBJ2-1,TGCAGCGTATCGACTAGCGGCCTAATCAATGAGCAGTTCTTC,CSVSTSGLINEQFF
TRBD2,TRBV7-9,-,TRBJ2-1,TGTGCCAGCAGCTTAGGGCTAGCGGGCTTTAATGAGCAGTTCTTC,CASSLGLAGFNEQFF
TRBD1,TRBV27,-,TRBJ1-3,TGTGCCAGCAGCCGACAGGGGGCTTCTGGAAACACCATATATTTT,CASSRQGASGNTIYF
TRBD1,TRBV10-3,-,TRBJ2-5,TGTGCCATCGGAGCCTCGGGACAGCCTAGGCCCTGGGGGCCCCAAGAGACCCAGTACTTC,CAIGASGQPRPWGPQETQYF
-,TRBV30,-,TRBJ2-2,TGTGCCTGGAGTGACGTCGTCACCGGGGAGCTGTTTTTT,CAWSDVVTGELFF
TRBD2,TRBV7-2,few,TRBJ2-3,TGTGCCAGCGGTTTTGTGGGAGGGGCTCGGGATACGCAGTATTTT,CASGFVGGARDTQYF
-,TRBV6-1,-,TRBJ1-1,TGTGCCAGCAGAGACCGGGACTCTCGTCTGGCTTTCTTT,CASRDRDSRLAFF
TRBD1,TRBV6-1,-,TRBJ2-1,TGTGCCAGCCAACAGGGGGCGAGCTCCAATGAGCAGTTCTTC,CASQQGASSNEQFF
-,TRBV5-1,-,TRBJ2-2,TGCGCCAGCAGCTCAGGACCGTTCCCGGCGAACACCGGGGAGCTGTTTTTT,CASSSGPFPANTGELFF
TRBD1,TRBV7-9,-,TRBJ2-7,TGTGCCAGCAGCCCACGACAGGGGGATCTGCACGAGCAGTACTTC,CASSPRQGDLHEQYF
-,TRBV30,once,TRBJ2-3,TGTGCCTGGAGTGCATACCCTTCAGGGTCAGATACGCAGTATTTT,CAWSAYPSGSDTQYF